This T cell receptor beta chain was captured in a study of blood T cells in healthy people across ages. For the second PCR, which ran for 7 to 11 cycles, a sample-barcoded 5' primer and a J-beta primer mix were used. Each cDNA molecule, via a template-switch adaptor with 12 random nucleotides, was tagged. A single record per CDR3 protein comes from TCRdb applying MiXCR to the 5' RACE reads. Here the sample spans approximately 760,000 distinct CDR3 sequences, 25% being singletons. CDR1 is SGHDN, CDR2 FVKESK, per germline. This CDR3 contains 19 residues. With V trimmed by 4 bases and J by 5 bases, 15 bases remained unmatched. These records were also assigned to another study, of T cells of mothers and their children. From that report: From each mother came over 8.5 million TCR beta CDR3 reads, and from each child came 2.5 million to 3.5 million.

The TCR was taken from a boy between 10 and 17 years old in good health. The chain combines TRBV14 with TRBJ1-4; TRBD1 matches 11 bases. The sample comprised blood. CDR3 DNA: TGTGCCAGCAGCCGTACGCGGGACAGGGGGTTTTTCGGGAATGAAAAACTGTTTTTT. Its protein product is CASSRTRDRGFFGNEKLFF.